What follows describes a single TCR beta chain. Its antigen is unknown. The data originate from a study of shared clonotypes between healthy human individuals. The data were produced by immunoSEQ multiplex PCR, yet TCRdb's version contains in-frame clones alone and is incomplete. This sample carries 1.6 million or so clones, roughly 96% of them seen once, and the ten largest clones take about 1.2%. Whole-study results and caveats: Naive CD4 clonotypes were shared across a handful of donors at 4% to 5%.

The source is a man between 25 and 39 years old in good health. Sequenced: naive CD4+ T cells sorted from blood. Subset given: CD45RA+ positively selected.

As DNA, the CDR3 is TGCGCCAGCAGCCATCAGGACAGAGACTACACAGATACGCAGTATTTT. Its translation: CASSHQDRDYTDTQYF. This chain uses TRBV5-1 with TRBJ2-3, with D possibly being TRBD1 (6 bases). The CDR3 spans 16 residues. V was shortened by 4 bases and J by 2 bases, with 17 bases between the two germline ends. Germline assignment: CDR1 SGHRS and CDR2 YFSETQ. Looking up the rest from reference TRBV5-1 and TRBJ2-3 gives the full variable domain: KAGVTQTPRYLIKTRGQQVTLSCSPISGHRSVSWYQQTPGQGLQFLFEYFSETQRNKGNFPGRFSGRQFSNSRSEMNVSTLELGDSALYLCASSHQDRDYTDTQYFGPGTRLTVL.